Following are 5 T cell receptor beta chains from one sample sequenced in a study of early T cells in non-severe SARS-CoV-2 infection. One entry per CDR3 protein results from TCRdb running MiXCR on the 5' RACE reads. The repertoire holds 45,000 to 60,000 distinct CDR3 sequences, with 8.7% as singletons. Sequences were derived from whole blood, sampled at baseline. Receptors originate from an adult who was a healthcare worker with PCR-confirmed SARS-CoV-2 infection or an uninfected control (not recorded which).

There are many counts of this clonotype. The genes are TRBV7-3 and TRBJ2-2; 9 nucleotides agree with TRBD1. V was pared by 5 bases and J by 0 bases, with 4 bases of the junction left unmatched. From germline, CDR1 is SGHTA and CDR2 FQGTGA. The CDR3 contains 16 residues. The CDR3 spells CASSKDRGTNTGELFF. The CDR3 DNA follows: TGTGCCAGCAGCAAGGACAGGGGCACGAACACCGGGGAGCTGTTTTTT.

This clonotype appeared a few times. The DNA of the CDR3 is TGCGCCAGCAGCTTCGCCATACAGGGGGCGCAGAGCTACGAGCAGTACTTC. Its protein is CASSFAIQGAQSYEQYF. The chain joins TRBV5-1 to TRBJ2-7; TRBD1 aligns across 9 bases. Trimming took 2 bases from V and 3 from J; bases not matched to a gene: 12. This CDR3 is built from 17 residues. Germline CDR1 reads SGHRS; CDR2 reads YFSETQ.

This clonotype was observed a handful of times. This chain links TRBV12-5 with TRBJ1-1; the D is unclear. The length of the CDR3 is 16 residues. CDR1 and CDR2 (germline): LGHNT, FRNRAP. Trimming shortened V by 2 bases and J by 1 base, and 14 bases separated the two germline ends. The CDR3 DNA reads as TGTGCTAGTGGTTTGCCTTTCGGTGAGGAGAACACTGAAGCTTTCTTT. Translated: CASGLPFGEENTEAFF.

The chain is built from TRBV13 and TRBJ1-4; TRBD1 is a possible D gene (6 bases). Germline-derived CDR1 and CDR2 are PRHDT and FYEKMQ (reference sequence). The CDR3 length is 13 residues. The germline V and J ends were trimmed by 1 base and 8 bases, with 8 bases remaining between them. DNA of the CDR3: TGTGCCAGCAGCTTAGACAGGGACGAAAAACTGTTTTTT. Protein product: CASSLDRDEKLFF.

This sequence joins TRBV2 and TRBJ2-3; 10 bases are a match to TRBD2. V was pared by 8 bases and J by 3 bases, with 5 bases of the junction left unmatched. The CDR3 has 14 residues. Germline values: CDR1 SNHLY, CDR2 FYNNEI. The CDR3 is CASGQRGGTDTQYF. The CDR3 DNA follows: TGTGCCAGCGGCCAGCGGGGGGGGACAGATACGCAGTATTTT.